These 12 T cell receptor beta chains were all obtained from the same sample, sequenced in a study of cytomegalovirus exposure and HLA in healthy donors. The PCR contained 60 Vbeta and 13 Jbeta primers. Method: immunoSEQ multiplex PCR; TCRdb's copy keeps in-frame clones and lacks some. Of about 160,000 clones listed, about 75% are singletons. What was sequenced was PBMCs. The receptors come from a female donor in good health and CMV-seronegative.

Of note for this clone: The identical CDR3 is also encoded by other nucleotide sequences in the sample. This chain uses TRBV2 with TRBJ1-3; the D gene is possibly TRBD1 (6 bases). Trimming removed 3 bases at V and 1 base at J, with 7 bases between. CDR3 length equals 14 residues. Germline CDR1 and CDR2: SNHLY and FYNNEI. The CDR3 is CASSEQGSGNTIYF. The CDR3 DNA reads TGTGCCAGCAGTGAGCAGGGGTCTGGAAACACCATATATTTT.

CDR3 in amino acids: CASRGDRGTGYGYTF. CDR3 in DNA: TGTGCCAGTAGGGGGGACAGGGGAACGGGGTATGGCTACACCTTC. The chain links TRBV19 to TRBJ1-2; 10 bases line up with TRBD1. Germline CDR1 reads LNHDA; CDR2 reads SQIVND (reference sequence). V lost 6 bases to trimming and J lost 5 bases; unmatched junction nucleotides: 9. The CDR3 runs to 15 residues.

V is TRBV6-6 and J is TRBJ2-1; TRBD2 agrees at 11 bases. The CDR3 covers 15 residues. J lost 7 bases, V lost 7 bases, and 9 bases had no gene match. Germline V lookup: CDR1 MNHNY, CDR2 SVGAGI (reference sequence). CDR3 amino acids: CASTLSGRAGNEQFF. CDR3 bases: TGTGCCAGCACCCTTAGCGGGAGGGCCGGAAATGAGCAGTTCTTC.

The genes are TRBV5-6 and TRBJ2-7; TRBD1 matches 9 bases. The V and J ends lost 3 bases and 3 bases, in that order; junction bases with no gene match: 7. Per the germline V gene, CDR1 is SGHDT and CDR2 is YYEEEE. This CDR3 contains 15 residues. The CDR3 sequence is CASSYSATGGYEQYF. The CDR3 coding sequence is TGTGCCAGCAGCTATTCCGCGACAGGGGGCTACGAGCAGTACTTC.

The chain joins TRBV6-6 to TRBJ1-1; 8 nucleotides match TRBD1. V lost 6 bases, J lost 0 bases, and 6 bases stayed unmatched. Germline lookup yields CDR1 MNHNY and CDR2 SVGAGI (reference sequence). This CDR3 has 15 residues. The CDR3 sequence is CASRTGGGMNTEAFF. The CDR3 bases are TGTGCCAGCAGAACAGGGGGTGGAATGAACACTGAAGCTTTCTTT.

This clone was observed a handful of times. The chain employs TRBV6-1 and TRBJ1-3; D possibly corresponds to TRBD1 (5 bases). This CDR3 region has 15 residues. Trimming left V 2 bases short and J 0 bases short, with 8 bases between. Germline V gene lookup returns CDR1 MNHNS and CDR2 SASEGT. This CDR3 is CASSERGTSGNTIYF. CDR3 nucleotides: TGTGCCAGCAGTGAAAGGGGCACCTCTGGAAACACCATATATTTT.

The V and J genes are TRBV29-1 and TRBJ2-2; a weak D match, TRBD2 (6 bases). CDR1 and CDR2 (germline): SQVTM, ANQGSEA. V gave up 0 bases and J gave up 8 bases, with 13 bases separating them. CDR3 size: 14 residues. CDR3 in amino acids: CSVEDRGVPGELFF. Here the CDR3 DNA reads TGCAGCGTTGAAGATCGCGGGGTTCCGGGGGAGCTGTTTTTT.

The V gene is TRBV27, the J gene TRBJ2-7; D unresolved. From germline, CDR1 is MNHEY and CDR2 SMNVEV (reference sequence). V was cut by 1 base and J by 4 bases, with 5 bases left in between. The CDR3 has 12 amino acids. The CDR3 is CASSLYGYEQYF. The DNA for the CDR3 is TGTGCCAGCAGTTTATACGGGTACGAGCAGTACTTC.

The sample holds one count of this clone. This sequence joins TRBV7-9 and TRBJ2-7; 9 bases map to TRBD1. V gave up 5 bases and J gave up 3 bases; unmatched junction bases: 11. The CDR3 covers 16 residues. Germline V gives CDR1 SEHNR, CDR2 FQNEAQ (reference sequence). CDR3 region: CASSPRWGTGFYEQYF. DNA of the CDR3: TGTGCCAGCAGCCCGAGGTGGGGGACAGGGTTCTACGAGCAGTACTTC.

The sample holds one count of this clone. The rearrangement joins TRBV5-1 to TRBJ2-7; tentative D call: TRBD1 (7 bases). Germline V gene data show CDR1 as SGHRS and CDR2 as YFSETQ. This CDR3 is built from 13 residues. V lost 5 bases and J 5 bases, leaving 14 bases between the germline ends. Here the CDR3 reads CASRVGGGNEQYF. The CDR3 bases are TGCGCCAGCAGGGTCGGAGGGGGCAACGAGCAGTACTTC.

This clone was observed once. This sequence joins TRBV10-3 and TRBJ1-5, with 8 bases that match TRBD1. This CDR3 has 18 amino acids. Germline CDR1 is ENHRY and CDR2 is SYGVKD. With V trimmed by 4 bases and J by 0 bases, 11 bases remained unmatched. CDR3 sequence: CAISGGTGVGYSNQPQHF. The CDR3 DNA is TGTGCCATCAGTGGGGGGACAGGCGTGGGGTATAGCAATCAGCCCCAGCATTTT.

This chain joins TRBV13 and TRBJ2-7; perhaps TRBD1 as D (5 bases). Trimming pared 1 base from V and 5 bases from J, leaving 12 bases between. Germline V lookup: CDR1 PRHDT, CDR2 FYEKMQ (reference sequence). This CDR3 contains 14 residues. CDR3 sequence: CASSLAAGYDEQYF. CDR3 nucleotides: TGTGCCAGCAGCTTAGCGGCAGGGTATGACGAGCAGTACTTC.